The entry that follows covers one T cell receptor beta chain sequence. Which antigen it targets is not known. No base quality values were provided; no much bigger clone lies one nucleotide off. The CDR3 has 16 amino acids, counting the end cysteine and phenylalanine. Here the CDR3 DNA is all that survives: 48 bases in frame from base 1. At the junction V is shortened by 1 base and J by 2 bases; bases outside the gene matches: 6. Reading the germline V gene gives CDR1 SGHDN and CDR2 FVKESK. The sample originates from a study of T cell responses to AZD1222 COVID-19 vaccine (dated by TCRdb to the early 2020s). Background for the entire study: Because spike-specific TCR depth and breadth did not differ between the two schedules, AZD1222 recipients who got a second dose at roughly 4 weeks were pooled with those who got a second dose at roughly 12 weeks. TCR sequencing covered roughly 230 trial participants: about 210 given two doses of AZD1222 and around 26 given two doses of MenACWY control vaccine. Enrollment into the trials was organized by age into subgroups of 18-55, 56-69 and 70-plus years, and those subgroups contained roughly 150, 30 and 60 TCR-sequenced participants, respectively.

Study-wide conclusions, independent of this receptor: Because no day 14 peak-response samples were available, the repertoires could be characterized only after the peak T cell response. After two AZD1222 doses, both the breadth and the depth of spike-specific TCRs were significantly higher than at day 0 and than in MenACWY recipients. Conclusions about previously exposed vaccinees were limited because only six or seven AZD1222 recipients were SARS-CoV-2 seropositive at baseline. CD4 TCRs associated with the vaccine covered the entire spike protein, and the dominant responses were in regions 160-218 and 743-854. Nearly half of unique spike-specific TCRs reportedly recognized epitopes outside regions mutated in the B.1.351 and B.1.1.7 variants. Participants were mostly white British, with more females than males. The authors suggested clonal diversity may have been underestimated. The 56-69-year group was small, and its depth increase did not reach significance, likely because of low power.

The intended sense of this specimen's time point label: baseline before first vaccination. Vaccinee samples were obtained from the UK trials COV001 and COV002, which included a single-blind randomized controlled phase 2/3 trial of AZD1222 (ChAdOx1 nCoV-19) in healthy adults. For TCRbeta chain sequencing, PBMC samples were collected from trial participants at day 0 and at day 28 after the second dose. The CDR3 regions of human TCRbeta chains were subjected to immunosequencing. The original methods were these. TCRs in the repertoires were compared against a reference library of SARS-CoV-2-specific TCRs that had been generated with the MIRA antigen-specificity platform. Breadth meant the fraction of unique TCRs that were SARS-CoV-2-associated, whereas depth meant the fraction of total T cells that were SARS-CoV-2-associated. Using the MIRA data, each spike-specific TCR was mapped to the spike region that the TCR reacts to and placed in a CD4 or CD8 class. Log10-transformed breadth and depth values were compared by one-way ANOVA with Sidak's multiple comparisons tests. The table was pulled from immuneACCESS by TCRdb, which kept in-frame rearrangements only. Such tables lose some clones; where checked, under half of the loss comes from unresolved V genes, and the rest has no known cause. Clonal size and the V and J genes are those of that table, whereas D and trimming came from the DNA. This sample gives about 120,000 clones in total; approximately 85% of them show up just once. Around 6% of the sample comes from the top ten.

Sequencing was performed on peripheral blood, taken on day 0 of AZD1222 vaccination. The sequence was obtained from an adult in good health. Here the chain combines TRBV14 and TRBJ2-7, and TRBD1 matches 9 of the central bases. CDR3 sequence: CASSQGTGVSTYEQYF. In nucleotide form, the sequence is TGTGCCAGCAGCCAAGGGACAGGGGTATCCACCTACGAGCAGTACTTC.